Sequencing of this T cell receptor (beta chain) was carried out in a study of PD-1 blockade in mismatch repair-deficient tumors. Study-level information: All were previously treated, progressing patients with about a dozen mismatch repair-deficient cancer types. Broader study findings: Rapid post-treatment expansion, then contraction, generally preceding radiologic response, marked tumor-resident clones.

Produced via immunoSEQ multiplex PCR; TCRdb's table is partial and in-frame only. In the table there are approximately 40,000 clones, roughly three quarters of which are singletons. A few counts support this clone. Its antigen is undetermined. The ends were cut back, 5 bases at V and 3 bases at J, with 22 bases in the middle. The germline CDR1 and CDR2 sequences are LGHNA and YNFKEQ. This CDR3 has 17 amino acids. Mismatch repair deficiency was confirmed in all patients, by PCR or immunohistochemistry. The starting material was peripheral blood, obtained 4 weeks after starting pembrolizumab. This chain joins TRBV4-2 and TRBJ2-5; maybe TRBD2 (5 bases). The TCR comes from an adult with mismatch repair-deficient cancer. CDR3: CASSYYDPGIPKETQYF. The CDR3 DNA reads TGTGCCAGCAGCTACTACGATCCCGGGATCCCCAAAGAGACCCAGTACTTC.